This T cell receptor (beta chain) stems from a study of T cell responses to AZD1222 COVID-19 vaccine. The overall study: Pooled together were second doses at about 4 or about 12 weeks. Study results and caveats: Repertoires were obtained solely post-peak T cell response. Only six individuals given AZD1222 were seropositive at baseline.

The CDR3 is made up of 13 amino acids. Germline V CDR1 and CDR2: SGDLS, YYNGEE. The V and J ends lost 6 bases and 6 bases, in that order; junction bases with no gene match: 7. In the case of this clone: Its antigen is unidentified.

Sequenced by immunoSEQ multiplex PCR; TCRdb stores in-frame clones only, minus some. The data contain about 110,000 clones, approximately 87% of them seen just once; the ten biggest clones take up about 5.4%. This receptor was obtained from an adult in good health. The rearrangement links TRBV9 to TRBJ2-7; 9 bases match TRBD2. This specimen consisted of peripheral blood, obtained on day 0 of AZD1222 vaccination. The CDR3, as DNA: TGTGCCAGCACGCGGGAGGGCCAAGGCGAGCAGTACTTC. Its translation: CASTREGQGEQYF.